This T cell receptor beta chain was obtained from a study of T cell responses to AZD1222 COVID-19 vaccine. Method: immunoSEQ multiplex PCR; TCRdb's copy keeps in-frame clones and lacks some. This sample has approximately 150,000 clones; over 80% occur once, and the top ten carry around 2%. The V end lost 0 bases, the J end lost 2 bases, and 14 bases lay between the germline ends. CDR3 length: 17 amino acids. Germline CDR1 LNHDA, CDR2 SQIVND (reference sequence). The material was peripheral blood, obtained on day 0 of AZD1222 vaccination. The clonotype comes from an adult in good health. The chain couples TRBV19 to TRBJ1-3; no clear D gene. The CDR3 DNA reads as TGTGCCAGTAGTATAGACGGGCTCGGTTGGGCTGGAAACACCATATATTTT. Protein sequence: CASSIDGLGWAGNTIYF. The variable domain in full, completed from reference TRBV19 and TRBJ1-3, reads DGGITQSPKYLFRKEGQNVTLSCEQNLNHDAMYWYRQDPGQGLRLIYYSQIVNDFQKGDIAEGYSVSREKKESFPLTVTSAQKNPTAFYLCASSIDGLGWAGNTIYFGEGSWLTVV.